Listed here is a single TCR beta chain. This sample is part of a study of blood T cell repertoires in COVID-19. As for the study in general: There were acute and convalescent COVID-19 samples, and they came from the United States, Italy and Spain. Sources were T cells, B-cell-depleted T cells, or PBMCs; the material itself was cDNA or gDNA.

Authors' data handling: Estimated nucleated cell counts came from reference gene primer amplification. Using immunoSEQ multiplex PCR, the repertoire was profiled, and TCRdb retains in-frame clones only, with some absent. V and J calls and clone size are those listed in that table; D and trimming were worked out from the DNA. The sample gives about 100,000 clones, roughly nine tenths of which show up once; around 2.1% is in the top ten. J lost 7 bases, V lost 8 bases, and 9 bases had no gene match. This CDR3 spans 14 amino acids. Germline V gives CDR1 SQVTM, CDR2 ANQGSEA. The rearrangement joins TRBV29-1 to TRBJ1-4; 11 positions match TRBD1. The sample consisted of peripheral blood. This TCR was recovered from a man aged 45-65 years with active COVID-19. The CDR3 loop reads CSFWGGQGVEKLFF. In nucleotides, the CDR3 is TGCAGCTTCTGGGGGGGACAGGGGGTTGAAAAACTGTTTTTT.